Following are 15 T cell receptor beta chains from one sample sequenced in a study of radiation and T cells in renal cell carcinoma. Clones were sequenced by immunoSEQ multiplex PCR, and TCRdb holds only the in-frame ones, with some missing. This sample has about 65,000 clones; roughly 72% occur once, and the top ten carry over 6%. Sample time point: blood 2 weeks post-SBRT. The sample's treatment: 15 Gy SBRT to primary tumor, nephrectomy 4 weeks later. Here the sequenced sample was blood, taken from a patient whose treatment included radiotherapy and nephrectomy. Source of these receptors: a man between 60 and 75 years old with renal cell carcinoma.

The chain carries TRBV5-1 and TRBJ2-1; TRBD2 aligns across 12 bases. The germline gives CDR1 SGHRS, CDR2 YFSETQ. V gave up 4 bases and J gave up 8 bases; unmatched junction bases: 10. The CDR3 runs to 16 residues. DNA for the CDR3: TGCGCCAGCAGCCTTCTAGCGGGAGGGGCCCCATATGAGCAGTTCTTC. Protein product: CASSLLAGGAPYEQFF.

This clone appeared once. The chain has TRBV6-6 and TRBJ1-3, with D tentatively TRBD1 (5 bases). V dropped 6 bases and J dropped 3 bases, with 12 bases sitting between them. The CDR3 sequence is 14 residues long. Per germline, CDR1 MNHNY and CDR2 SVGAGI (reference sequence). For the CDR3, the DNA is TGTGCCAGCAGCTACGACAGTCTTGGAAACACCATATATTTT. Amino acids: CASSYDSLGNTIYF.

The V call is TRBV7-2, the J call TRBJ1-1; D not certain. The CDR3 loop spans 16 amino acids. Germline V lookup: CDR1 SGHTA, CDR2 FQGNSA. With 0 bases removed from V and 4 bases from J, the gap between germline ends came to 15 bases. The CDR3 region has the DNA TGTGCCAGCAGCTTAGCGGGCCCGGTGGGAGGCACTGAAGCTTTCTTT. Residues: CASSLAGPVGGTEAFF.

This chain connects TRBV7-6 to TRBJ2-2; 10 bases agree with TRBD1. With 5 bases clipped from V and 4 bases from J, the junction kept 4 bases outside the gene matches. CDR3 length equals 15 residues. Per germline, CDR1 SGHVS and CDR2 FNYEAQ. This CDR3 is CASSAGQGGTGELFF. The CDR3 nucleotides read TGTGCCAGCAGCGCAGGACAGGGGGGCACCGGGGAGCTGTTTTTT.

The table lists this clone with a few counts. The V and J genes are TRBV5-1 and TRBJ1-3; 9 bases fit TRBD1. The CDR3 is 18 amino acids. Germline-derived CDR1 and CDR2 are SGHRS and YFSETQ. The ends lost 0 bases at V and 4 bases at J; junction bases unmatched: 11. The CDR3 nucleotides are TGCGCCAGCAGCTTGGTGGGACAGGGCGCGGTTGGAGGAAACACCATATATTTT. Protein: CASSLVGQGAVGGNTIYF.

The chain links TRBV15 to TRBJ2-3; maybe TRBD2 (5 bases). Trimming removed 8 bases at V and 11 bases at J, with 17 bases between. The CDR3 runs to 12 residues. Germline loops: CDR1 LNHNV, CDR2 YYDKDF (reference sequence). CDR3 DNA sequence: TGTGCCACCGGGTCGGGATCCCATAGGCAGTATTTT. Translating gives CATGSGSHRQYF.

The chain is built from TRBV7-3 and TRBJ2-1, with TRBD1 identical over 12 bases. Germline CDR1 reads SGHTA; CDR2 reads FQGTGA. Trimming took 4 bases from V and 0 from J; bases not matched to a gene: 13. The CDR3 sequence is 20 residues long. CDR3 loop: CASSSRGSGQGAFSYNEQFF. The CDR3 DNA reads TGTGCCAGCAGCTCGAGGGGATCGGGACAGGGGGCTTTCTCCTACAATGAGCAGTTCTTC.

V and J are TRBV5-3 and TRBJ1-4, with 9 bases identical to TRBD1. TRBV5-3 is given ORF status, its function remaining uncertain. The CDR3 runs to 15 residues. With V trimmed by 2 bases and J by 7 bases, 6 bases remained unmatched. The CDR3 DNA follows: TGTGCCAGAAGCTTCACTCGGGACAGGGCTGAAAAACTGTTTTTT. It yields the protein CARSFTRDRAEKLFF.

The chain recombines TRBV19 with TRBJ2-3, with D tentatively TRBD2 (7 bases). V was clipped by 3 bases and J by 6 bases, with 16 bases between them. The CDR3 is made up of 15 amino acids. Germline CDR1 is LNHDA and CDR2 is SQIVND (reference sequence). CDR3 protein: CASSIVGGGRDTQYF. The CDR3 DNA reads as TGTGCCAGTAGTATCGTGGGAGGGGGTCGGGATACGCAGTATTTT.

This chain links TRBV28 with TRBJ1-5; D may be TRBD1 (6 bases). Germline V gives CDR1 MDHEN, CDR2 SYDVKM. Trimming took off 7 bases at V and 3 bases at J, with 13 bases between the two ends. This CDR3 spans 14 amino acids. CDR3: CASIYGGLNQPQHF. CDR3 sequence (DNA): TGTGCCAGCATCTATGGGGGCCTCAATCAGCCCCAGCATTTT.

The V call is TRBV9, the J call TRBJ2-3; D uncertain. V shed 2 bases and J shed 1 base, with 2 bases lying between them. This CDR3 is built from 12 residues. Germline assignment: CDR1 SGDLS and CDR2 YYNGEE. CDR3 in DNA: TGTGCCAGCAGCGTTGGCACAGATACGCAGTATTTT. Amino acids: CASSVGTDTQYF.

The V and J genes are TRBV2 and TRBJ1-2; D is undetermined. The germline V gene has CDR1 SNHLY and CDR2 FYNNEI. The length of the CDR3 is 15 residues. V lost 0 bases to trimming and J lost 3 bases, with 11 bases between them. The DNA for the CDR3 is TGTGCCAGCAGTGAAGCGCTGGGGAGAGACTATGGCTACACCTTC. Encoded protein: CASSEALGRDYGYTF. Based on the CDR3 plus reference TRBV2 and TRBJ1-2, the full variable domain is EPEVTQTPSHQVTQMGQEVILRCVPISNHLYFYWYRQILGQKVEFLVSFYNNEISEKSEIFDDQFSVERPDGSNFTLKIRSTKLEDSAMYFCASSEALGRDYGYTFGSGTRLTVV.

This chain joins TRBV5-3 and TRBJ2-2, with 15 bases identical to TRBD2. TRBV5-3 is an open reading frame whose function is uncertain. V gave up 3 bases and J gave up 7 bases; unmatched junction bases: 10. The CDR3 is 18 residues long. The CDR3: CARSCAGTSGRRGGELFF. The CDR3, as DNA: TGTGCCAGAAGCTGCGCCGGGACTAGCGGGAGGAGGGGCGGGGAGCTGTTTTTT.

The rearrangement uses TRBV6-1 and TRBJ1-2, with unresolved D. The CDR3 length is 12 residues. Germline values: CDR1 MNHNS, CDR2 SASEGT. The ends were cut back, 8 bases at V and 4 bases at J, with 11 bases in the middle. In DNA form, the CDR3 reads TGTGCCAGCTTTGGGGAGGTCTATGGCTACACCTTC. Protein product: CASFGEVYGYTF.

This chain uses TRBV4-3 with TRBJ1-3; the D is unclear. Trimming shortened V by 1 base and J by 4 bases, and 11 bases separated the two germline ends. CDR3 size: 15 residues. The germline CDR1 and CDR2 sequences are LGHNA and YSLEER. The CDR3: CASSQGIVYGNTIYF. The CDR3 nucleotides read TGCGCCAGCAGCCAAGGGATCGTGTACGGAAACACCATATATTTT.